This T cell receptor beta chain was identified during a study of T-cell memory formation after mild COVID-19. Study-wide context: Across donors, TCR clusters were largely donor specific. General study points: The second-wave clones peaking on day 37 were not confirmed as SARS-CoV-2-specific. Pre-infection memory carried some responding clones, suggesting that cross-reactive memory joined. Mainly CM and EM harbored the contracting CD4+ clones; mainly EMRA harbored the CD8+ ones.

The length of the CDR3 is 15 residues. Losses at the gene ends were 2 bases for V and 4 bases for J; bases not matched to a gene: 5. CDR1 SGDLS and CDR2 YYNGEE come from the germline V gene. Remarks on this clonotype: What it recognizes is unknown.

In TCRdb, the 5' RACE reads were re-called with MiXCR into one record per CDR3 protein. The sample contains under 350,000 distinct CDR3 sequences, 15% to 20% of which appear only once. Specimen: PBMCs or a T cell subset sorted from them (not recorded which). This clonotype was obtained from a man aged 18 to 35 who had mild COVID-19 (a few samples of this study predate the infection). Cell type and time point are not known. The V and J genes are TRBV9 and TRBJ2-3; 9 bases align to TRBD2. DNA for the CDR3: TGTGCCAGCAGCGTTGGCGGGGGGGCCGCAGATACGCAGTATTTT. Its translation: CASSVGGGAADTQYF.